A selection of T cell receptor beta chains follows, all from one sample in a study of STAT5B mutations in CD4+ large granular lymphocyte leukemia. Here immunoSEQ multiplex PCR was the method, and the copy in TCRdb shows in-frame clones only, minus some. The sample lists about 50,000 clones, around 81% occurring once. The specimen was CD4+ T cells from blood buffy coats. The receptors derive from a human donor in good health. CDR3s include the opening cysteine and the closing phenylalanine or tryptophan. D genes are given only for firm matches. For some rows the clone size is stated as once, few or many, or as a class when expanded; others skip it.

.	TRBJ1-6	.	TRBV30	CAWSPPNSPLHF	TGTGCCTGGAGTCCCCCTAATTCACCCCTCCACTTT
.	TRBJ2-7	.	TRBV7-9	CASSLGAGWGEQYF	TGTGCCAGCAGCCTAGGGGCAGGGTGGGGCGAGCAGTACTTC
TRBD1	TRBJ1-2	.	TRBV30	CACSQGTGYGYTF	TGTGCCTGTTCACAGGGGACGGGCTATGGCTACACCTTC
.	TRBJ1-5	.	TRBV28	CASSETGGRNQPQHF	TGTGCCAGCAGTGAAACAGGAGGAAGAAATCAGCCCCAGCATTTT
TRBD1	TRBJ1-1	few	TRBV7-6	CASSLRTGGVNTEAFF	TGTGCCAGCAGCTTACGGACAGGGGGTGTCAACACTGAAGCTTTCTTT
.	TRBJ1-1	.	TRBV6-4	CASSDSGRRRTEAFF	TGTGCCAGCAGTGACTCGGGCCGACGGCGCACTGAAGCTTTCTTT
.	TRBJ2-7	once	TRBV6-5	CASSSRGHIYEQYF	TGTGCCAGCAGTTCGAGGGGCCATATCTACGAGCAGTACTTC
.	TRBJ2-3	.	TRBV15	CATSRDFRQGTDTQYF	TGTGCCACCAGCAGAGATTTCAGACAGGGCACAGATACGCAGTATTTT
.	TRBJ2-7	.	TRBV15	CATSRSPRDNYEQYF	TGTGCCACCAGCAGATCCCCCAGGGATAACTACGAGCAGTACTTC
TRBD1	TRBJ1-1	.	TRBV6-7	CASSPRTGIGMNTEAFF	TGTGCCAGCAGCCCCAGGACAGGGATTGGAATGAACACTGAAGCTTTCTTT
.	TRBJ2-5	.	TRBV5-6	CASSRMETQYF	TGTGCCAGCAGCCGTATGGAGACCCAGTACTTC
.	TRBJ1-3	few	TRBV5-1	CASSAGSSGNTIYF	TGCGCCAGCAGCGCTGGATCATCTGGGAACACCATATATTTT
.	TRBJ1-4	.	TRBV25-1	CASSEFGPGKLFF	TGTGCCAGCAGTGAATTCGGGCCGGGAAAACTGTTTTTT
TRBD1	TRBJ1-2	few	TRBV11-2	CASSPSRDRGYNGYTF	TGTGCCAGCAGCCCCTCCAGGGACAGGGGGTACAATGGCTACACCTTC
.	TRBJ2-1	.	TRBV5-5	CASSSGTWSSYNEQFF	TGTGCCAGCAGTTCCGGGACTTGGAGCTCCTACAATGAGCAGTTCTTC
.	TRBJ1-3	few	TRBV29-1	CSAAPTAGNTIYF	TGCAGCGCCGCCCCGACAGCTGGAAACACCATATATTTT
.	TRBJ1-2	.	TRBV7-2	CASSFTSAVGSGGYTF	TGTGCCAGCAGCTTTACGTCCGCGGTAGGGTCTGGTGGCTACACCTTC
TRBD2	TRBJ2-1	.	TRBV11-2	CASSSFSWAGAIINEQFF	TGTGCCAGCAGCTCATTCTCCTGGGCGGGAGCGATTATAAATGAGCAGTTCTTC
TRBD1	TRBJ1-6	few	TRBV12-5	CASGSGTAYNSPLHF	TGTGCTAGTGGTTCCGGGACAGCTTATAATTCACCCCTCCACTTT
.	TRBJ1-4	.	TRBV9	CASSAGNRGGFDEKLFF	TGTGCCAGCAGCGCCGGAAATCGGGGGGGTTTCGATGAAAAACTGTTTTTT
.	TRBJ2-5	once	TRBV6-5	CASSYGETQYF	TGTGCCAGCAGTTACGGCGAGACCCAGTACTTC
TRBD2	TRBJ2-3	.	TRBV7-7	CASSLGAAGGQDTQYF	TGTGCCAGCAGCTTAGGGGCAGCGGGGGGGCAGGATACGCAGTATTTT
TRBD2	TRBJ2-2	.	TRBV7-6	CASSLGTSGSSGELFF	TGTGCCAGCAGCTTAGGGACTAGCGGGAGTTCGGGGGAGCTGTTTTTT
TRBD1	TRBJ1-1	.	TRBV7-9	CASSFWTGVTEAFF	TGTGCCAGCAGCTTCTGGACAGGGGTAACTGAAGCTTTCTTT
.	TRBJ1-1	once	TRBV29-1	CSAGHTEAFF	TGCAGCGCCGGACACACTGAAGCTTTCTTT
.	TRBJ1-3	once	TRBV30	CAWSNPQGYSGNTIYF	TGTGCCTGGAGTAACCCCCAGGGCTACTCTGGAAACACCATATATTTT
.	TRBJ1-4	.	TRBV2	CASYGRSTNEKLFF	TGTGCCAGTTACGGACGGTCAACTAATGAAAAACTGTTTTTT
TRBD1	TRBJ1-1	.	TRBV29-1	CSVGQGVGTEAFF	TGCAGCGTGGGACAGGGGGTCGGGACTGAAGCTTTCTTT
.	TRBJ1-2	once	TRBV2	CASSELVLSDHNYGYTF	TGTGCCAGCAGTGAGCTTGTACTGTCAGACCATAACTATGGCTACACCTTC
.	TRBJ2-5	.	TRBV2	CASSEGMSAHQYF	TGTGCCAGCAGTGAAGGAATGAGCGCCCACCAGTACTTC
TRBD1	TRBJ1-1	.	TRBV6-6	CASKGASAEAFF	TGTGCCAGCAAGGGGGCTAGCGCTGAAGCTTTCTTT
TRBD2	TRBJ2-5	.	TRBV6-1	CASSELAGGQETQYF	TGTGCCAGCAGTGAACTAGCGGGAGGGCAAGAGACCCAGTACTTC
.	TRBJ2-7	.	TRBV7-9	CASSLDLVGEQYF	TGTGCCAGCAGCTTAGATTTGGTAGGCGAGCAGTACTTC
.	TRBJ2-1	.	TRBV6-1	CASTDLASPYNEQFF	TGTGCCAGCACGGATCTAGCGAGCCCCTACAATGAGCAGTTCTTC
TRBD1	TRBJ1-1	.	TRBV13	CASSFSGTGATEAFF	TGTGCCAGCAGCTTTTCCGGGACAGGGGCCACTGAAGCTTTCTTT
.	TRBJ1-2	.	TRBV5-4	CASSLGSGRTYGYTF	TGTGCCAGCAGCTTGGGATCCGGACGGACCTATGGCTACACCTTC
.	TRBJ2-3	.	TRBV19	CASSILTQGTDTQYF	TGTGCCAGTAGTATTTTAACGCAGGGCACAGATACGCAGTATTTT
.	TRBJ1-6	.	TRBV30	CAWRAAYNSPLHF	TGTGCCTGGAGAGCGGCCTATAATTCACCCCTCCACTTT
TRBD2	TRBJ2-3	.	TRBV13	CASSSKLRFGLAESTDTQYF	TGTGCCAGCAGCTCTAAGCTTCGTTTCGGACTAGCGGAGAGCACAGATACGCAGTATTTT